The 23 T cell receptor beta chains reported below all come from one sample, sequenced in a study of regulatory T cells in long-lasting Graves disease. Through Arm-PCR of CDR3 regions and iRepertoire HTBI primers, TCR beta libraries were built. MiXCR was run by TCRdb on the multiplex PCR reads, yielding one entry per CDR3 protein. The repertoire holds some 250,000 distinct CDR3 sequences, with about 17% as singletons. Time point reported: newly diagnosed GD, antithyroid drugs for less than 3 months. TCR sequences were obtained from RNA taken from PBMCs. These sequences were also reported in another study, on T cells in Graves' hyperthyroidism and ophthalmopathy.

The input for sequencing was peripheral blood mononuclear cells (PBMCs), taken at new diagnosis, from a patient treated with antithyroid drugs. All receptors come from a woman in her twenties or thirties with Graves disease.

This clonotype was picked up many times. V usage is TRBV27 and J usage is TRBJ2-1; D call uncertain. The CDR3 extends over 14 amino acids. Per the germline V gene, CDR1 is MNHEY and CDR2 is SMNVEV (reference sequence). V shed 4 bases and J shed 9 bases, with 16 bases lying between them. As DNA, the CDR3 is TGTGCCAGCAGTTCTACGGCTTTACAATCTGAGCAGTTCTTC. It specifies CASSSTALQSEQFF.

The chain employs TRBV30 and TRBJ1-1, with 8 nucleotides matching TRBD1. The ends lost 5 bases at V and 0 bases at J; junction bases unmatched: 2. This CDR3 has 13 amino acids. Germline V gene sequence: CDR1 GTSNPN, CDR2 SVGIG (reference sequence). Here the CDR3 reads CAWRTGLNTEAFF. CDR3 bases: TGTGCCTGGCGGACAGGGCTGAACACTGAAGCTTTCTTT.

Remarks on this clonotype: A much larger clone lies a single base off, so this may be a read error. This sequence joins TRBV7-9 and TRBJ2-5; weak D call: TRBD1 (5 bases). CDR3 length: 15 residues. Trimming left V 5 bases short and J 5 bases short, with 18 bases between. Germline loops: CDR1 SEHNR, CDR2 FQNEAQ (reference sequence). CDR3 nucleotides: TGTGCCAGCAGCCTTCAGGCAGGGCTAAGGGAGACCCAGTACTTC. It encodes CASSLQAGLRETQYF.

The J gene is TRBJ1-1, the V gene TRBV25-1; D possibly corresponds to TRBD1 (6 bases). Looked up from germline, CDR1 is MGHDK and CDR2 is SYGVNS. This CDR3 has 15 amino acids. V was cut by 2 bases and J by 1 base, with 11 bases left in between. CDR3 coding DNA: TGTGCCAGCAGTGAAGGTCAGGGGTGGAACACTGAAGCTTTCTTT. This gives the protein CASSEGQGWNTEAFF.

This clonotype was observed many times. The genes are TRBV2 and TRBJ1-5; maybe TRBD1 (5 bases). V shed 7 bases and J shed 7 bases, with 17 bases lying between them. The CDR3 sequence is 14 residues long. Looked up from germline, CDR1 is SNHLY and CDR2 is FYNNEI. The CDR3 here is CASTRDGLEQPQHF. DNA of the CDR3: TGTGCCAGCACCAGGGACGGCCTAGAGCAGCCCCAGCATTTT.

This clonotype was observed at least ten times. The CDR3 sequence is CASSGSNGYTF. CDR3 sequence (DNA): TGTGCCAGCAGTGGGAGTAATGGCTACACCTTC. This chain links TRBV2 with TRBJ1-2; D remains unclear. From germline, CDR1 is SNHLY and CDR2 FYNNEI. CDR3 length: 11 amino acids. V lost 4 bases, J lost 6 bases, and 6 bases lay in between.

This clonotype was counted at least ten times. This CDR3 is CASGRGDHSNQPQHF. The CDR3 DNA follows: TGTGCCAGCGGGAGGGGGGATCATAGCAATCAGCCCCAGCATTTT. This chain uses TRBV2 with TRBJ1-5, with D maybe TRBD1 (6 bases). CDR3 size: 15 residues. Between the trimmed V and J ends, which lost 8 bases and 0 bases, there was a span of 14 bases. Germline V gene data show CDR1 as SNHLY and CDR2 as FYNNEI.

Many counts were recorded for this clonotype. In DNA, the CDR3 is TGTGCCAGCAGCAGACAAAGGGGGACAGCGGCTGGAAACACCATATATTTT. Translation gives CASSRQRGTAAGNTIYF. The chain joins TRBV3-1 to TRBJ1-3; 7 nucleotides align to TRBD1. Germline CDR1 and CDR2: LGHDT and YNNKEL (reference sequence). The CDR3 has 17 residues. The V and J ends lost 5 bases and 2 bases, in that order; junction bases with no gene match: 12.

Here the CDR3 reads CASLTDTNEKLFF. Written as DNA, the CDR3 is TGTGCCAGCCTCACGGACACTAATGAAAAACTGTTTTTT. The chain joins TRBV2 to TRBJ1-4, with D hard to call. CDR1 is SNHLY and CDR2 is FYNNEI in the germline V gene. This CDR3 spans 13 amino acids. Deletions cut 8 bases from V and 2 bases from J, with 9 bases between.

Of note for this clonotype: A read error is likely here: a far larger clone is one base away. The rearrangement uses TRBV5-4 and TRBJ2-1; D is perhaps TRBD2 (5 bases). Germline V CDR1 and CDR2: SGHNT, YYREEE (reference sequence). V was cut by 5 bases and J by 7 bases, with 19 bases left in between. This CDR3 has 15 amino acids. The CDR3 nucleotides are TGTGCCAGCAGTCGGGCCTCCTCCACGGGGAATGAGCAGTTCTTC. Protein sequence: CASSRASSTGNEQFF.

This clonotype was seen repeatedly, ten times or more. The V call is TRBV12-3 or TRBV12-4, the J call TRBJ1-1; 7 bases are a match to TRBD1. Losses at the gene ends were 4 bases for V and 0 bases for J; bases not matched to a gene: 5. The CDR3 has 15 residues. CDR3 protein: CASSWGQPLNTEAFF. CDR3 nucleotide sequence: TGTGCCAGCAGTTGGGGACAGCCCCTGAACACTGAAGCTTTCTTT.

This clonotype was detected ten times or more. V usage is TRBV19 and J usage is TRBJ2-7; 7 positions match TRBD1. J lost 4 bases, V lost 5 bases, and 5 bases had no gene match. CDR3 length equals 13 residues. Germline V gives CDR1 LNHDA, CDR2 SQIVND (reference sequence). CDR3 protein: CASSDRDGYEQYF. In DNA, the CDR3 is TGTGCCAGTAGTGACAGGGACGGGTACGAGCAGTACTTC.

This clonotype occurred many times. The J gene is TRBJ1-5, the V gene TRBV27; D might be TRBD1 (5 bases). Germline V CDR1 and CDR2: MNHEY, SMNVEV (reference sequence). V was cut by 5 bases and J by 5 bases, with 16 bases left in between. The CDR3 sequence is 15 residues long. The CDR3: CASSLYRGGDQPQHF. As DNA, the CDR3 is TGTGCCAGCAGTCTGTACCGGGGGGGGGATCAGCCCCAGCATTTT.

This clonotype showed up just a few times. V and J are TRBV6-5 and TRBJ1-4, with TRBD1 as a possible D gene (6 bases). Trimming stripped 0 bases from V and 8 bases from J, with 16 bases between. The CDR3 contains 16 residues. CDR1 MNHEY and CDR2 SVGAGI come from the germline V gene. The CDR3 DNA follows: TGTGCCAGCAGTTACTCGATGCACAGGGTGAGCGAAAAACTGTTTTTT. Translating gives CASSYSMHRVSEKLFF.

This clonotype was detected many times. The chain joins TRBV18 to TRBJ2-7; the D gene is possibly TRBD1 (5 bases). CDR1 is KGHSH and CDR2 is LQKENI in the germline V gene. This CDR3 is built from 14 residues. Trimming stripped 4 bases from V and 3 bases from J, with 13 bases between. CDR3 nucleotide sequence: TGTGCCAGCTCACTTTCACGACAGAGCTACGAGCAGTACTTC. Translated: CASSLSRQSYEQYF.

The sample holds a few counts of this clonotype. This sequence joins TRBV7-9 and TRBJ2-2, with D unclear. Germline V CDR1 and CDR2: SEHNR, FQNEAQ (reference sequence). Between the trimmed V and J ends, which lost 3 bases and 0 bases, there was a span of 11 bases. This CDR3 has 16 amino acids. CDR3 residues: CASSFPTQPNTGELFF. The CDR3 DNA reads TGTGCCAGCAGCTTTCCGACCCAGCCGAACACCGGGGAGCTGTTTTTT. Full variable domain (remainder filled in from reference TRBV7-9 and TRBJ2-2): DTGVSQNPRHKITKRGQNVTFRCDPISEHNRLYWYRQTLGQGPEFLTYFQNEAQLEKSRLLSDRFSAERPKGSFSTLEIQRTEQGDSAMYLCASSFPTQPNTGELFFGEGSRLTVL.

The rearrangement joins TRBV15 to TRBJ1-2; 9 nucleotides match TRBD1. The CDR3 length is 18 residues. The junction had 13 bases not matched to a gene; V was cut back by 3 bases and J by 2 bases. Germline V gives CDR1 LNHNV, CDR2 YYDKDF (reference sequence). CDR3 coding DNA: TGTGCCACCAGCAGGAAAGGGACAGGGCTAGCCCTAAACTATGGCTACACCTTC. It yields the protein CATSRKGTGLALNYGYTF.

This clonotype came up many times. The chain combines TRBV6-1 with TRBJ2-7; D is unresolved. The CDR3 runs to 13 residues. The V and J ends lost 5 bases and 2 bases respectively, with 10 bases between them. Germline assignment: CDR1 MNHNS and CDR2 SASEGT. CDR3 loop: CASSPIPTYEQYF. The CDR3 nucleotides read TGTGCCAGCAGTCCCATACCGACCTACGAGCAGTACTTC.

This clonotype was seen many times. The chain combines TRBV7-8 with TRBJ1-1, with TRBD1 matching over 7 bases. Germline V gene data show CDR1 as SGHVS and CDR2 as FQNEAQ. The junction had 15 bases not matched to a gene; V was cut back by 5 bases and J by 3 bases. The CDR3 runs to 17 residues. The CDR3 reads CASSRLLPRGLDTEAFF. The CDR3 nucleotides read TGTGCCAGCAGCCGCTTACTTCCGAGGGGGCTTGACACTGAAGCTTTCTTT.

This clonotype came up many times. The chain couples TRBV11-3 to TRBJ2-3, with D perhaps TRBD2 (6 bases). From germline, CDR1 is SGHNT and CDR2 YENEEA. The V gene lost 3 bases and the J gene lost 0 bases, with 7 bases spanning the gap. The CDR3 length is 14 residues. The CDR3 is CASSFRGSTDTQYF. The CDR3 coding sequence is TGTGCCAGCAGCTTTCGGGGGAGCACAGATACGCAGTATTTT. Supplemented by reference TRBV11-3 and TRBJ2-3, the full variable domain reads EAGVVQSPRYKIIEKKQPVAFWCNPISGHNTLYWYLQNLGQGPELLIRYENEEAVDDSQLPKDRFSAERLKGVDSTLKIQPAELGDSAVYLCASSFRGSTDTQYFGPGTRLTVL.

At least ten counts were recorded for this clonotype. The CDR3 nucleotides read TGTGCCAGCAGCCAAGATACTCTCCCCCGGGAGCAGTACTTC. This gives the protein CASSQDTLPREQYF. The chain employs TRBV3-1 and TRBJ2-7; D ambiguous. The CDR3 runs 14 residues. Trimming shortened V by 0 bases and J by 7 bases, and 13 bases separated the two germline ends. Germline V gene data show CDR1 as LGHDT and CDR2 as YNNKEL (reference sequence).

Many counts were recorded for this clonotype. The J gene is TRBJ1-4, the V gene TRBV29-1; unclear D gene. Germline V lookup: CDR1 SQVTM, CDR2 ANQGSEA. V was clipped by 7 bases and J by 8 bases, with 14 bases between them. The CDR3 is 12 residues long. The CDR3, as DNA: TGCAGCGCCGACGGGGAGAACGAAAAACTGTTTTTT. It specifies CSADGENEKLFF.

With respect to this clonotype: A clone one base away is much larger, so this may be a read error. The chain recombines TRBV6-1 with TRBJ1-6, with D unresolved. The CDR3 length is 14 residues. Trimming pared 1 base from V and 10 bases from J, leaving 11 bases between. Germline assignment: CDR1 MNHNS and CDR2 SASEGT. CDR3 residues: CASSEESGRSPLHF. DNA for the CDR3: TGTGCCAGCAGTGAAGAGTCGGGCCGGTCACCCCTCCACTTT.